Listed here are 8 T cell receptor beta chains from one sample, sequenced in a study of cytomegalovirus exposure and HLA in healthy donors. Primers included in the PCR were 60 Vbeta and 13 Jbeta primers. Some clones are missing from TCRdb's copy, which holds only in-frame ones; the method was immunoSEQ multiplex PCR. The table has 90,000 or so clones, 70% to 75% seen once; the top ten hold roughly 4.2%. Sequencing was carried out using PBMCs. These TCRs come from a man aged 60 to 69 in good health and CMV-seronegative.

This clone was recorded once. Within the sample, other DNA sequences also encode this same CDR3. V and J are TRBV29-1 and TRBJ1-1; tentatively, D is TRBD1 (5 bases). V shed 7 bases and J shed 5 bases, with 23 bases lying between them. The CDR3 spans 15 residues. Germline V gives CDR1 SQVTM, CDR2 ANQGSEA. The CDR3 nucleotides are TGCAGCGCGGCGCGGGGCCCTTTCGTTAATACTGAAGCTTTCTTT. This codes for CSAARGPFVNTEAFF.

The rearrangement joins TRBV5-4 to TRBJ2-3, with 15 bases that match TRBD2. With 2 bases clipped from V and 5 bases from J, the junction kept 3 bases outside the gene matches. The CDR3 runs 16 residues. Germline V lookup: CDR1 SGHNT, CDR2 YYREEE (reference sequence). The CDR3 nucleotides read TGTGCCAGCAGCTTCGGACTAGCGGGGGGGCAAGATACGCAGTATTTT. Amino acid sequence: CASSFGLAGGQDTQYF.

This clone was seen a single time. The CDR3 nucleotides read TGTGCCAGCAGCTTTGGCGGGACAGGGATTTCACCCCTCCACTTT. Its translation: CASSFGGTGISPLHF. V gene TRBV7-8 combines with J gene TRBJ1-6; TRBD1 aligns across 9 bases. V shed 3 bases, J shed 9 bases, and the junction held 6 bases outside the gene matches. Germline CDR1 reads SGHVS; CDR2 reads FQNEAQ. The CDR3 spans 15 residues.

CDR3 DNA: TGTGCCAGCACGATCGACAGGGTCGCTGAAGCTTTCTTT. Its protein is CASTIDRVAEAFF. The chain carries TRBV18 and TRBJ1-1, with 7 positions matching TRBD1. Germline assignment: CDR1 KGHSH and CDR2 LQKENI. V shed 8 bases, J shed 6 bases, and the junction held 9 bases outside the gene matches. The CDR3 is 13 amino acids.

The rearrangement uses TRBV9 and TRBJ2-2; D is possibly TRBD1 (6 bases). Trimming pared 1 base from V and 0 bases from J, leaving 16 bases between. The CDR3 length is 18 residues. Per germline, CDR1 SGDLS and CDR2 YYNGEE. The CDR3 DNA reads as TGTGCCAGCAGCGTACCCGAGACAGGCCGAACGAACACCGGGGAGCTGTTTTTT. It codes for CASSVPETGRTNTGELFF.

This clone has a handful of counts. This rearrangement joins TRBV12-5 to TRBJ2-7; D is perhaps TRBD2 (5 bases). Per germline, CDR1 LGHNT and CDR2 FRNRAP. This CDR3 has 14 amino acids. Trimming took off 3 bases at V and 6 bases at J, with 15 bases between the two ends. The CDR3 bases are TGTGCTAGTGGTTTACAACCGCTAGCTGGCGAGCAGTACTTC. It encodes CASGLQPLAGEQYF.

This clone occurred a few times. Here the CDR3 DNA reads TGTGCCAGCAGTCTACAAGGCATCCGGGGGAACACCATATATTTT. The encoded protein is CASSLQGIRGNTIYF. The chain links TRBV6-5 to TRBJ1-3, with a possible D match to TRBD1 (5 bases). The CDR3 totals 15 residues. Deletions cut 5 bases from V and 7 bases from J, with 18 bases between. CDR1 and CDR2 (germline): MNHEY, SVGAGI.

This chain joins TRBV30 and TRBJ2-7; no firm D call. Germline V gives CDR1 GTSNPN, CDR2 SVGIG (reference sequence). There are 14 residues in the CDR3. The V end was cut by 3 bases, the J end by 3 bases, with 15 bases between. CDR3 nucleotides: TGTGCCTGGAGCCCGACACGTATCGTCTACGAGCAGTACTTC. It specifies CAWSPTRIVYEQYF.